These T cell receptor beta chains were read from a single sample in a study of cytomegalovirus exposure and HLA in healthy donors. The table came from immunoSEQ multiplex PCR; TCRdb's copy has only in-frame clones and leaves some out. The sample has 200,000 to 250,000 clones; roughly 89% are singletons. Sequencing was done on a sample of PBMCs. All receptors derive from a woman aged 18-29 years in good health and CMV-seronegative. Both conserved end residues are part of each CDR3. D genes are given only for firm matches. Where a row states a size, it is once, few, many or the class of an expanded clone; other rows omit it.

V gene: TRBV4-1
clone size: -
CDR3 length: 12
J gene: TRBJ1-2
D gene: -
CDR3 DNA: TGCGCCAGCAGCCAGACCAGGGATGGCTACACCTTC
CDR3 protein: CASSQTRDGYTF

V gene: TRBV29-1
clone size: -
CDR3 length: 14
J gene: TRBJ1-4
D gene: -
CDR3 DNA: TGCAGCGTTCTGGACATCATGACTAATGAAAAACTGTTTTTT
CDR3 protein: CSVLDIMTNEKLFF

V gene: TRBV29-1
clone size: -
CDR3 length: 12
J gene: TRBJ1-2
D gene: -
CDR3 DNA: TGCAGCGTAAACAGGGAAAGTTATGACTACACCTTC
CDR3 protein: CSVNRESYDYTF

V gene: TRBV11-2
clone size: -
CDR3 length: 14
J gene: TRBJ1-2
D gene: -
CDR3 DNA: TGTGCCAGCAGCTTACAGGGCGGAAACTATGGCTACACCTTC
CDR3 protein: CASSLQGGNYGYTF

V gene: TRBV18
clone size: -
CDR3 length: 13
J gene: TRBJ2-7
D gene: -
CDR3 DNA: TGTGCCAGCTCACCACGGAGAACCTACGAGCAGTACTTC
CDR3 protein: CASSPRRTYEQYF

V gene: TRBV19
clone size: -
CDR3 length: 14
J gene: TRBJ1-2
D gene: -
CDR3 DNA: TGTGCCAGTAACCCGAGGGGGGGGTCGGGTGGCTACACCTTC
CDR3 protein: CASNPRGGSGGYTF

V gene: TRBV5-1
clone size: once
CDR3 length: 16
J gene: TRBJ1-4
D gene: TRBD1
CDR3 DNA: TGCGCCAGCAGCCTACGGGACAGCCTAACTAATGAAAAACTGTTTTTT
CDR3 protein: CASSLRDSLTNEKLFF

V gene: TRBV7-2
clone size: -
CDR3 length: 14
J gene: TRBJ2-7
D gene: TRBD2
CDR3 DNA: TGTGCCAGCACCCGGACTAGCGGGGCCTACGAGCAGTACTTC
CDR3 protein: CASTRTSGAYEQYF

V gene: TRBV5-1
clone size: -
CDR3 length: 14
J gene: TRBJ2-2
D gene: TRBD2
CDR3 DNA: TGCGCCAGCAGGAGCGGGGGCTCGACCGGGGAGCTGTTTTTT
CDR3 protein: CASRSGGSTGELFF

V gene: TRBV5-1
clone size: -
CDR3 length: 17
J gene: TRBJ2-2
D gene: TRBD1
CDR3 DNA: TGCGCCAGCAGCACCGGACAGGGGGCGCGTGGGGCCGGGGAGCTGTTTTTT
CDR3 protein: CASSTGQGARGAGELFF

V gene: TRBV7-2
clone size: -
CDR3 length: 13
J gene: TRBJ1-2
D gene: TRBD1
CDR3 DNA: TGTGCCAGCAGCCCGGACAGGGTGGGGGGCTACACCTTC
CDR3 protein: CASSPDRVGGYTF

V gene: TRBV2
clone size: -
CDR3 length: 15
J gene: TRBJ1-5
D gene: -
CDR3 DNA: TGTGCCAGCAGTCCCCTAGGGGGGGACAATCAGCCCCAGCATTTT
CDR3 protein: CASSPLGGDNQPQHF

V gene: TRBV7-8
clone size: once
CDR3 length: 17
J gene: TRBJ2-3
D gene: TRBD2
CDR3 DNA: TGTGCCAGCAGCTCATCGCCGGTGGGGACTAGCCCAGATACGCAGTATTTT
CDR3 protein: CASSSSPVGTSPDTQYF

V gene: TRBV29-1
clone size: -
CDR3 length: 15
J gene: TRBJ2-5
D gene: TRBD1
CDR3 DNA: TGCAGCGTTGATCCGACAGGGAGAATACAAGAGACCCAGTACTTC
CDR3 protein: CSVDPTGRIQETQYF

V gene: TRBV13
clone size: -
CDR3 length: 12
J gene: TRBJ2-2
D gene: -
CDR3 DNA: TGTGCCAGCAGCGGAGGGTCCGGGGAGCTGTTTTTT
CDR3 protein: CASSGGSGELFF

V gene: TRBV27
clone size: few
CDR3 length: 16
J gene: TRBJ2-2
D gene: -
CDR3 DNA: TGTGCCAGCAGTTTTAACCCAGCGGGTTTCACCGGGGAGCTGTTTTTT
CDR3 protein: CASSFNPAGFTGELFF

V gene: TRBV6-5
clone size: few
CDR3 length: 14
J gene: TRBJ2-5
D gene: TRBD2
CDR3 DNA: TGTGCCAGCAGTTCCCGACTAGCGAGGGGGACCCAGTACTTC
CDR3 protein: CASSSRLARGTQYF

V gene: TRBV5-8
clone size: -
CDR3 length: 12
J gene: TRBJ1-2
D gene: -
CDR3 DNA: TGTGCCAGCAGCTTGATACAGGCGTTCGGCACCTTC
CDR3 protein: CASSLIQAFGTF

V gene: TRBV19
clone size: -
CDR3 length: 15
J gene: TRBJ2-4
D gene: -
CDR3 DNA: TGTGCCAGTGCGACTGATCAACTAGCCAAAAACATTCAGTACTTC
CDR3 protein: CASATDQLAKNIQYF

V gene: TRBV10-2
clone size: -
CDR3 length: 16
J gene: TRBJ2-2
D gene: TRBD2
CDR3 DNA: TGCGCCACCCGGACTAGCGGGAGGGCGAACACCGGGGAGCTGTTTTTT
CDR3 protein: CATRTSGRANTGELFF

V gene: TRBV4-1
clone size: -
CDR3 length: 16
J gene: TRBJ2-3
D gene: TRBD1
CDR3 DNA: TGCGCCAGCAGCCCTAACGGACAGGGGGCAAGAGATACGCAGTATTTT
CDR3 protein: CASSPNGQGARDTQYF

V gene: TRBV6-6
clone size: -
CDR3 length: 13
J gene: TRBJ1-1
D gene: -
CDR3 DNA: TGTGCCAGCAGTTACTCCCTGGGAGCGGAAGCTTTCTTT
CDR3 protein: CASSYSLGAEAFF

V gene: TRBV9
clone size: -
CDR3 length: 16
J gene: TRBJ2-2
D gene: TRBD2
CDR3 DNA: TGTGCCAGCAGCGTAGCAGCGGGAGGGCCGGGCGGGGAGCTGTTTTTT
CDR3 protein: CASSVAAGGPGGELFF

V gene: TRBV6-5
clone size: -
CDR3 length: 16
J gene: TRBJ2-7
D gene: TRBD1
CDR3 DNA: TGTGCCAGCAGTTACTCCTCGGGACAGGAAACCTACGAGCAGTACTTC
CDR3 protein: CASSYSSGQETYEQYF

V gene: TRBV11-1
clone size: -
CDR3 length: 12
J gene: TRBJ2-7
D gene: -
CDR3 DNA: TGTGCCAGCAGCGGGAGCCGCTACGAGCAGTACTTC
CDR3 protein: CASSGSRYEQYF

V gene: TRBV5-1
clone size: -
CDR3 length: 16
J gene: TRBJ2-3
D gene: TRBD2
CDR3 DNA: TGCGCCAGCAGCCCGGTTGCGGGGGGGCTGACAGATACGCAGTATTTT
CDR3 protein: CASSPVAGGLTDTQYF

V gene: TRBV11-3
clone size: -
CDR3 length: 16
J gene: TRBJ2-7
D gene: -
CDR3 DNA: TGTGCCAGCAGCCCAGGATACGTGGGTTCTGGCTACGAGCAGTACTTC
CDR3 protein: CASSPGYVGSGYEQYF

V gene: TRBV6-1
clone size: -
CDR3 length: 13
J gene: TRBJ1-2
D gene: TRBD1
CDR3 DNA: TGTGCCAGCAGTTTTGACAGGGGCTATGGCTACACCTTC
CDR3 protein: CASSFDRGYGYTF

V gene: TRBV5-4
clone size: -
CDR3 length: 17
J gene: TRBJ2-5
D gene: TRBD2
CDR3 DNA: TGTGCCAGCAGCTTGCGAAAGCTAGCGGGGGATTCCCTTACGCTGTACTTC
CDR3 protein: CASSLRKLAGDSLTLYF